The TCR beta chain under discussion was sequenced for a study of T-cell memory formation after mild COVID-19. From germline, CDR1 is SGHVS and CDR2 FNYEAQ. The V and J ends lost 4 bases and 10 bases, in that order; junction bases with no gene match: 9. The CDR3 sequence is 13 residues long. Regarding this clonotype: Its antigen remains unidentified.

Whole-study findings and limits: Several responding clones turned up in pre-infection memory, indicating that cross-reactive memory may have taken part. The study found balanced CD4/CD8 in clones contracting day 15 to 85 and a CD4+ lean in later expanders. The CD4+ clones that contracted clustered mainly within CM and EM, and the CD8+ clones concentrated in EMRA.

With constant-segment primers, 5'RACE yielded cDNA libraries of TCR alpha and TCR beta that carried sample barcodes and UMIs. TCRdb fed the 5' RACE reads into MiXCR, producing one record per CDR3 protein. This sample has about 400,000 distinct CDR3 sequences, with around an eighth found just once. The chain combines TRBV7-6 with TRBJ1-1, with 7 bases aligning to TRBD1. This clonotype was sampled from a man aged 18 to 30 who had mild COVID-19 (a few samples of this study predate the infection). Cell type and time point are not known. The sample comprised PBMCs or a T cell subset sorted from them (not recorded which). CDR3 protein: CASSSYRGGGAFF. The DNA for the CDR3 is TGTGCCAGCAGCTCCTACAGGGGAGGTGGAGCTTTCTTT.